This T cell receptor beta chain derives from a study of T cells in Graves' hyperthyroidism and ophthalmopathy (dated by TCRdb to between 2018 and 2021). General notes on the study: A discovery cohort of around 100 patients, roughly 40 with Graves' ophthalmopathy and approximately 57 with stable Graves' hyperthyroidism, was used to find distinguishing TCR V-J signatures. Prospective prediction of ophthalmopathy was tested in an independent validation cohort consisting of 18 hyperthyroidism patients and around 17 patients who later progressed to ophthalmopathy. The approximately 98 discovery patients were randomly divided into training and test sets at a 7:3 ratio. The study also compared thyroid tissue and blood T-cell repertoires from 5 to 7 Graves' hyperthyroidism patients. After blood sampling, hyperthyroidism patients were treated with methimazole at a starting dose of 30 mg daily, and ophthalmopathy patients were treated with high-dose intravenous methylprednisolone. The paper reports TCR Vbeta CDR3 sequencing of roughly 140 peripheral blood samples: some 44 ophthalmopathy, 75 to 80 hyperthyroidism and around 17 progressor patients.

A few counts support this clonotype. Its antigen remains unidentified. Per-base qualities were not stored, and no clone one base away is much larger. The TCR beta CDR3 regions were amplified from RNA transcripts. The TCR CDR3 was subjected to a first round of RT-PCR using the HTBI primer set and the Qiagen OneStep RT-PCR kit. A second multiplex PCR round built the libraries, followed by size selection and purification. Paired-end sequencing of the libraries was performed with 100 bp reads on an Illumina HiSeq2000. Turning to the authors' computational methods: SOAPnuke was used to process the raw data, throwing out any read that contained adapters or uncalled bases, had a mean Phred below 15, or lacked an exact constant-primer or identifier match. High-quality paired reads were merged with COPE v1.2.5, and unique nucleotide sequences were defined as clonotypes. Clonotypes were aligned to IMGT TRBV, TRBD and TRBJ reference segments using MiTCR v1.1. Only V-J combinations with frequency above 0.0001, covering 99% to 99.2% of repertoires, were analysed. A TCS score was defined as the ratio of F50 (clonal expansion) to E x V (chaos), with BLOSUM62-based TCRdist applied between CDR3 peptides within each V-J. Welch's t-statistics and random forest reduced roughly 530 V-J features to around 14, which were used in a naive Bayes classifier (R e1071). The public reads were reanalyzed by TCRdb: fastp trimming at Q25, MiXCR alignment, in-frame beta chains only. Each CDR3 protein gets just one entry, which takes the most common genes and DNA from the rows behind it. Clone size and V and J calls follow TCRdb, not the original study. The sample yields hundreds of thousands of distinct CDR3 sequences; about 43% were counted once. The top ten clones comprise just under 8.5% of the sample.

A patient counted as having stable Graves' hyperthyroidism if no progression to ophthalmopathy occurred over 18 months of follow-up. Hyperthyroidism patients were aged 18 to 65 years and newly diagnosed, with disease duration of less than 2 months. Exclusion was applied to patients with uncontrolled infections, other autoimmune diseases, pregnancy or lactation. Diagnoses relied on clinical symptoms, serum thyroxine and TRAb, thyroid ultrasound and orbital computed tomography. Total RNA was extracted with Trizol reagent, and quality was checked on an Agilent 2100 Bioanalyzer. Results the study describes overall, beyond this receptor: Ophthalmopathy was separated from stable hyperthyroidism by a 13 V-J signature model, with approximately 90% sensitivity and approximately 84% specificity obtained in cross-validation and 80%/75% obtained in testing. Sample size was not statistically predetermined, and blinding of investigators to group allocation was not performed. During validation, the model predicted progression to ophthalmopathy a median of about 5.9 months ahead of onset, with 60% to 71% sensitivity and almost 75% specificity. Most expanded thyroid clonotypes (frequency above 0.001) were also found in blood, which suggests that blood repertoires may mirror thyroid immune responses.

Sequencing input: peripheral blood or thyroid tissue (not recorded which). This TCR was recovered from a woman aged 18-35 years with Graves' hyperthyroidism. Donor details come from another sample of the same person, matched by shared clones.

The DNA sequence is TGTGCCACCAGTGATAATGACGGCCGTAACACCATATATTTT. Translation gives CATSDNDGRNTIYF. The sequence links TRBV24-1 to TRBJ1-3; the D gene is unclear. V is cut by 3 bases and J by 7 bases, and the space between the germline ends is 12 bases. The germline V gene encodes CDR1 KGHDR and CDR2 SFDVKD. The CDR3 has 14 amino acids, counting the end cysteine and phenylalanine. CDR3 DNA only is kept here, 42 bases in frame from base 1.